This TCR beta chain was captured in a study of Graves' ophthalmopathy and Graves' hyperthyroidism. Amplification of the TCR beta CDR3 regions used RNA transcripts (as template). Investigators did first-round RT-PCR with HTBI primers, then second-round multiplex PCR. Each CDR3 protein is one row after TCRdb ran MiXCR on the multiplex PCR reads. The repertoire consists of about 1.1 million distinct CDR3 sequences, with approximately 35% occurring once and the leading ten covering 11%. The study excluded patients with other autoimmune diseases, uncontrolled infections, pregnancy or lactation. The CDR3 consists of 14 residues. The V gene's germline CDR1 is SGHNT and CDR2 YYREEE (reference sequence). V lost 8 bases and J 1 base, leaving 15 bases between the germline ends. In this sample, this clonotype turned up many times. No antigen is known for it. The study, taken as a whole, reports: From stable hyperthyroidism, ophthalmopathy was separated by a 13-signature model with 85% to 90% sensitivity and roughly 84% specificity. Ophthalmopathy progression cases were predicted by the model with 70.59% sensitivity and roughly 72% specificity. Most clonotypes expanded in thyroid above 0.001 frequency were present in blood too.

The sequenced sample consisted of peripheral blood or thyroid tissue (not recorded which). This clonotype was sampled from an adult man with Graves' hyperthyroidism. This sequence joins TRBV5-4 and TRBJ1-1; TRBD1 is a possible D gene (6 bases). The CDR3 DNA sequence: TGTGCCAGTAGTTTACAGGGATGGAACACTGAAGCTTTCTTT. It yields the protein CASSLQGWNTEAFF.